This paragraph covers one T cell receptor (beta chain) sequence. The antigen is undetermined. CDR3 size: 15 residues. Trimming removed 6 bases from V and 1 base from J, with 15 bases in between. CDR1 KGHSH and CDR2 LQKENI come from the germline V gene. The source of the sample is a study of PD-1 blockade in classical Hodgkin lymphoma. Overall study results and limits: Exclusion was the outcome for patients who began nivolumab under 1 year after ASCT. Newly diagnosed patients had diversity similar to the baseline diversity of complete responders.

Some clones are missing from TCRdb's copy, which holds only in-frame ones; the method was immunoSEQ multiplex PCR. Found here are roughly 97,000 clones, approximately 88% of them singletons; the top ten hold approximately 12%. Patients all relapsed after autologous stem cell transplantation, and there was variation in brentuximab vedotin exposure. Each best response was a complete response, a partial response or progressive disease. This TCR derives from a human donor with classical Hodgkin lymphoma. The gene calls are TRBV18 and TRBJ1-2, with D hard to call. The input for sequencing was peripheral blood mononuclear cells (PBMCs), taken at baseline. The CDR3 DNA sequence: TGTGCCAGCTCGATGAACTCAGCAGATAACTATGGCTACACCTTC. Its translation is CASSMNSADNYGYTF. Combining the CDR3 with reference TRBV18 and TRBJ1-2 gives the whole variable domain NAGVMQNPRHLVRRRGQEARLRCSPMKGHSHVYWYRQLPEEGLKFMVYLQKENIIDESGMPKERFSAEFPKEGPSILRIQQVVRGDSAAYFCASSMNSADNYGYTFGSGTRLTVV.